Following are 14 T cell receptor beta chains from one sample sequenced in a study of blood T cell repertoires in COVID-19. Data came from immunoSEQ multiplex PCR; TCRdb stores just in-frame clones and leaves some out. The repertoire consists of approximately 350,000 clones, with around four fifths occurring once and the leading ten covering 2.5% to 3%. The sequenced material came from peripheral blood. These receptors were taken from a man aged 25-45 years with active or convalescent COVID-19.

The chain has TRBV10-3 and TRBJ1-1; possible D gene TRBD1, 6 bases. Germline CDR1 and CDR2: ENHRY and SYGVKD. With 9 bases removed from V and 5 bases from J, the gap between germline ends came to 13 bases. The CDR3 contains 12 residues. The CDR3 DNA follows: TGTGCCATATCCTGGGGGCTGACTGAAGCTTTCTTT. Protein: CAISWGLTEAFF.

V and J are TRBV24-1 and TRBJ2-7, with TRBD1 matching over 7 bases. Germline trimming cut 3 bases from V and 1 base from J; bases unmatched to any gene: 2. CDR1 is KGHDR and CDR2 is SFDVKD in the germline V gene. The CDR3 has 14 residues. CDR3 protein: CATSDTGQSYEQYF. The CDR3 nucleotides read TGTGCCACCAGTGATACGGGACAGTCCTACGAGCAGTACTTC.

The chain employs TRBV2 and TRBJ2-3; 11 bases line up with TRBD1. Germline CDR1 reads SNHLY; CDR2 reads FYNNEI. V shed 7 bases and J 5 bases; nucleotides not matched to a gene: 14. The CDR3 spans 17 residues. CDR3 region: CASIILAWGQGEDTQYF. The CDR3 DNA sequence: TGTGCCAGCATCATACTGGCCTGGGGACAGGGGGAAGATACGCAGTATTTT. The whole variable domain, filled in from reference TRBV2 and TRBJ2-3, reads EPEVTQTPSHQVTQMGQEVILRCVPISNHLYFYWYRQILGQKVEFLVSFYNNEISEKSEIFDDQFSVERPDGSNFTLKIRSTKLEDSAMYFCASIILAWGQGEDTQYFGPGTRLTVL.

V usage is TRBV7-2 and J usage is TRBJ1-3; D is unclear. CDR1 SGHTA and CDR2 FQGNSA come from the germline V gene. This CDR3 region has 16 residues. The V end was cut by 1 base, the J end by 0 bases, with 10 bases between. The CDR3 spells CASSLGGLHSGNTIYF. For the CDR3, the DNA is TGTGCCAGCAGCTTAGGAGGGCTCCACTCTGGAAACACCATATATTTT. Full variable domain (remainder filled in from reference TRBV7-2 and TRBJ1-3): GAGVSQSPSNKVTEKGKDVELRCDPISGHTALYWYRQSLGQGLEFLIYFQGNSAPDKSGLPSDRFSAERTGGSVSTLTIQRTQQEDSAVYLCASSLGGLHSGNTIYFGEGSWLTVV.

The chain joins TRBV4-1 to TRBJ2-3; D is possibly TRBD2 (5 bases). The V and J ends lost 0 bases and 1 base respectively, with 11 bases between them. Germline V lookup: CDR1 MGHRA, CDR2 YSYEKL. There are 16 residues in the CDR3. CDR3 sequence reads: CASSQEGWRGTDTQYF. CDR3 bases: TGCGCCAGCAGCCAAGAAGGCTGGCGGGGCACAGATACGCAGTATTTT.

The V and J genes are TRBV19 and TRBJ1-4; D call uncertain. V was clipped by 3 bases and J by 3 bases, with 11 bases between them. Germline loops: CDR1 LNHDA, CDR2 SQIVND (reference sequence). The CDR3 extends over 15 amino acids. The CDR3 DNA reads as TGTGCCAGTAGTATTGGAGGCAACCCTAATGAAAAACTGTTTTTT. This gives the protein CASSIGGNPNEKLFF.

The chain recombines TRBV24-1 with TRBJ2-3; TRBD2 agrees at 10 bases. The J segment lost 1 base and the V segment lost 12 bases, leaving 3 bases of the junction unmatched. Germline CDR1 and CDR2: KGHDR and SFDVKD. CDR3 length: 13 amino acids. The CDR3 is CAAGTSGTDTQYF. The CDR3 region has the DNA TGTGCCGCCGGGACTAGCGGCACAGATACGCAGTATTTT.

J is TRBJ2-7 and V is TRBV7-2; D gene uncertain. The CDR3 totals 13 residues. The V gene lost 5 bases and the J gene lost 4 bases, with 12 bases spanning the gap. CDR1 and CDR2 (germline): SGHTA, FQGNSA. The CDR3 loop reads CASSRPGLYEQYF. CDR3 bases: TGTGCCAGCAGCCGCCCCGGGTTATACGAGCAGTACTTC.

Only a few counts were recorded for this clone. Other DNA sequences in the sample encode the same CDR3. V and J are TRBV29-1 and TRBJ1-2; the D is unclear. This CDR3 has 12 residues. V was cut by 4 bases and J by 3 bases, with 9 bases left in between. The germline V gene has CDR1 SQVTM and CDR2 ANQGSEA. CDR3 sequence: CSVAGGDYGYTF. In DNA form, the CDR3 reads TGCAGCGTTGCTGGTGGAGACTATGGCTACACCTTC. The whole variable domain, filled in from reference TRBV29-1 and TRBJ1-2, reads SAVISQKPSRDICQRGTSLTIQCQVDSQVTMMFWYRQQPGQSLTLIATANQGSEATYESGFVIDKFPISRPNLTFSTLTVSNMSPEDSSIYLCSVAGGDYGYTFGSGTRLTVV.

The chain employs TRBV6-5 and TRBJ2-7, with 7 positions matching TRBD2. Germline assignment: CDR1 MNHEY and CDR2 SVGAGI. The CDR3 is 14 amino acids. V lost 10 bases, J lost 2 bases, and 11 bases stayed unmatched. The DNA for the CDR3 is TGTGCCATCCAGAGTCTAGCGGTACCCTACGAGCAGTACTTC. Its protein product is CAIQSLAVPYEQYF.

This clone was seen more than once but under ten times. The chain couples TRBV6-5 to TRBJ1-4; D remains ambiguous. CDR1 is MNHEY, CDR2 SVGAGI, per germline. V was trimmed by 7 bases and J by 5 bases, leaving 11 bases between them. This CDR3 comprises 13 residues. The CDR3 spells CASTLSNNEKLFF. The CDR3 DNA reads as TGTGCCAGCACCCTGAGTAACAATGAAAAACTGTTTTTT.

The V and J genes are TRBV9 and TRBJ1-5; D remains ambiguous. The CDR3 has 14 residues. Trimming removed 0 bases at V and 6 bases at J, with 10 bases between. From germline, CDR1 is SGDLS and CDR2 YYNGEE. This CDR3 reads CASSVGGISQPQHF. In nucleotides, the CDR3 is TGTGCCAGCAGCGTAGGAGGGATTAGTCAGCCCCAGCATTTT.

About this clone itself: At the DNA level, this CDR3 is encoded by other sequences in the same sample as well. The CDR3 loop reads CASSLLSSYNSPLHF. For the CDR3, the DNA is TGTGCCAGCAGCTTATTATCCTCCTATAATTCACCCCTCCACTTT. The chain is built from TRBV7-9 and TRBJ1-6; D is ambiguous. The CDR3 runs to 15 residues. The germline V gene encodes CDR1 SEHNR and CDR2 FQNEAQ (reference sequence). V was clipped by 2 bases and J by 0 bases, with 5 bases between them.

The V call is TRBV24-1, the J call TRBJ2-3, with D possibly being TRBD1 (6 bases). This CDR3 has 16 amino acids. Germline V gene sequence: CDR1 KGHDR, CDR2 SFDVKD. With 3 bases removed from V and 4 bases from J, the gap between germline ends came to 16 bases. CDR3 nucleotide sequence: TGTGCCACCAGTGATGCGACAGGTAGTTGGGCAGATACGCAGTATTTT. It specifies CATSDATGSWADTQYF.